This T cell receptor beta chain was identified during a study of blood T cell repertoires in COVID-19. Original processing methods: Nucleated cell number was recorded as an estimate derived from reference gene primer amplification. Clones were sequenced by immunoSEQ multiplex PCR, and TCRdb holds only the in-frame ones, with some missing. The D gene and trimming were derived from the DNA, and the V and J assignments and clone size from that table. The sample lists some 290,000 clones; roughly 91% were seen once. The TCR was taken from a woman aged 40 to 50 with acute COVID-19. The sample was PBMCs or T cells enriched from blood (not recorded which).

The CDR3 spells CATSRIPGRGNQPQHF. The CDR3 bases are TGTGCCACCAGCAGAATACCGGGAAGGGGCAATCAGCCCCAGCATTTT. V and J are TRBV15 and TRBJ1-5, with no clear D. The germline V and J ends were trimmed by 2 bases and 2 bases, with 13 bases remaining between them. Germline V gene data show CDR1 as LNHNV and CDR2 as YYDKDF (reference sequence). The CDR3 consists of 16 residues.